A single sample gave rise to the 11 T cell receptor beta chains below, sequenced in a study of cytomegalovirus exposure and HLA in healthy donors. PCR was performed using 60 Vbeta and 13 Jbeta primers. Clones were sequenced by immunoSEQ multiplex PCR, and TCRdb holds only the in-frame ones, with some missing. The table includes 170,000 or so clones, around 80% detected once. Material for sequencing was PBMCs. The source is a woman under 40 in good health and CMV-seropositive.

This clone was picked up a small number of times. The V gene is TRBV25-1, the J gene TRBJ1-1; unclear D gene. This CDR3 has 14 amino acids. Germline lookup yields CDR1 MGHDK and CDR2 SYGVNS. The V end lost 2 bases, the J end lost 1 base, and 8 bases lay between the germline ends. The CDR3, as DNA: TGTGCCAGCAGTGAAGGGAGGGAGAACACTGAAGCTTTCTTT. Amino acids: CASSEGRENTEAFF.

V usage is TRBV14 and J usage is TRBJ1-2, with TRBD1 identical over 7 bases. The CDR3 spans 12 residues. Germline values: CDR1 SGHDN, CDR2 FVKESK. The J segment lost 14 bases and the V segment lost 3 bases, leaving 9 bases of the junction unmatched. The CDR3 spells CASSQTRGRYTF. In nucleotides, the CDR3 is TGTGCCAGCAGCCAGACTAGGGGGCGGTATACCTTC.

The CDR3 DNA reads TGTGCCAGCAGGACTAGCGGGAGCTCCTACGAGCAGTACTTC. The encoded protein is CASRTSGSSYEQYF. The chain recombines TRBV5-4 with TRBJ2-7; 12 bases are a match to TRBD2. CDR3 length: 14 amino acids. Germline CDR1 is SGHNT and CDR2 is YYREEE (reference sequence). The V and J ends lost 5 bases and 0 bases, in that order; junction bases with no gene match: 0.

The genes are TRBV4-1 and TRBJ2-1; D may be TRBD2 (5 bases). V dropped 1 base and J dropped 8 bases, with 9 bases sitting between them. Germline loops: CDR1 MGHRA, CDR2 YSYEKL. This CDR3 has 13 amino acids. Here the CDR3 DNA reads TGCGCCAGCAGCCAAGTACAGAGGGATGAGCAGTTCTTC. It yields the protein CASSQVQRDEQFF.

This chain links TRBV18 with TRBJ1-1; D unclear. Germline CDR1 KGHSH, CDR2 LQKENI. V shed 8 bases and J shed 1 base, with 11 bases lying between them. The CDR3 spans 13 residues. CDR3 bases: TGTGCCAGCCAGACACAGCCGAACACTGAAGCTTTCTTT. Its translation: CASQTQPNTEAFF.

The gene calls are TRBV30 and TRBJ2-6; D may be TRBD1 (5 bases). V was clipped by 4 bases and J by 10 bases, with 8 bases between them. The CDR3 runs to 11 residues. The germline V gene has CDR1 GTSNPN and CDR2 SVGIG (reference sequence). CDR3: CAWIHRNVLTF. In DNA form, the CDR3 reads TGTGCCTGGATCCACAGGAACGTCCTGACTTTC.

The DNA for the CDR3 is TGTGCCAGCAGCCCCCCTAGCGGGAGGAACACCGGGGAGCTGTTTTTT. It is translated as CASSPPSGRNTGELFF. V and J are TRBV7-2 and TRBJ2-2, with 10 nucleotides matching TRBD2. The trim removed 5 bases at V and 1 base at J, leaving 4 bases unmatched. Per the germline V gene, CDR1 is SGHTA and CDR2 is FQGNSA. The CDR3 covers 16 residues.

This clone has just a few counts. V gene TRBV7-6 combines with J gene TRBJ1-2; D not certain. This CDR3 is built from 18 residues. Germline assignment: CDR1 SGHVS and CDR2 FNYEAQ. Trimming cost V 5 bases and J 8 bases, with 30 bases left between them. CDR3 coding DNA: TGTGCCAGCAGCCAAGGCCCCCCCGAGACCGGCGCCCTGGGCGGCTACACCTTC. The encoded protein is CASSQGPPETGALGGYTF.

The V gene is TRBV7-2, the J gene TRBJ2-3, with 11 bases aligning to TRBD2. The junction had 4 bases not matched to a gene; V was cut back by 8 bases and J by 3 bases. This CDR3 is built from 14 residues. Per germline, CDR1 SGHTA and CDR2 FQGNSA. The CDR3 sequence is CASGSGRGTDTQYF. The CDR3 DNA is TGTGCCAGCGGTAGCGGGAGGGGTACAGATACGCAGTATTTT.

The chain employs TRBV19 and TRBJ2-1, with D maybe TRBD2 (5 bases). CDR1 is LNHDA, CDR2 SQIVND, per germline (reference sequence). The CDR3 covers 13 residues. Trimming took off 5 bases at V and 7 bases at J, with 12 bases between the two ends. CDR3 bases: TGTGCCAGTAGTTGGGGTAGGGAGAATGAGCAGTTCTTC. This translates into CASSWGRENEQFF.

This clone was picked up one time. The V gene is TRBV5-1, the J gene TRBJ2-1; 8 bases map to TRBD2. CDR1 and CDR2 from the germline V gene are SGHRS and YFSETQ. The CDR3 runs 15 residues. Unmatched junction bases numbered 8, after V lost 4 bases and J lost 5 bases. The chain's CDR3 is CASSTGLADNNEQFF. The CDR3 bases are TGCGCCAGCAGCACCGGACTAGCAGATAACAATGAGCAGTTCTTC.